The rows below give T cell receptor beta chains drawn from one sample of a study of glioma-infiltrating T cells after dendritic cell vaccination. Assay: immunoSEQ multiplex PCR; the TCRdb copy retains only in-frame clones and omits some. The data hold about 36,000 clones, with approximately 84% observed a single time. The specimen comprised blood, sampled before dendritic cell vaccination. The source of these receptors is a human donor with glioblastoma. Both conserved end residues are part of each CDR3.

j_call v_call cdr3_aa
TRBJ1-3 TRBV19 CASSIDRQRLSGNTIYF
TRBJ2-5 TRBV28 CASRKTGQETQYF
TRBJ1-2 TRBV5-6 CASSPGQGRANYGYTF
TRBJ1-1 TRBV6-5 CASHFRSNTEAFF
TRBJ2-7 TRBV13 CASSLTSGGYEQYF
TRBJ2-7 TRBV28 CASSSDRVGVVSYEQYF
TRBJ2-3 TRBV27 CASSSRLAVDTQYF
TRBJ1-1 TRBV27 CASRSGTEAFF
TRBJ1-1 TRBV5-4 CASSPTGAEAFF
TRBJ2-7 TRBV10-3 CAIRETSGGGLYEQYF
TRBJ1-2 TRBV10-3 CAIRGGQGALYGYTF
TRBJ2-6 TRBV18 CASSPRQVQANVLTF
TRBJ2-1 TRBV4-3 CASSAGVGGNEQFF
TRBJ2-1 TRBV7-9 CASSLDAGDHNEQFF